What follows are 21 T cell receptor beta chains derived from one specimen sequenced in a study of response to subunit inactivated influenza vaccine. Each CDR3 protein gets one entry after TCRdb re-called the RT-PCR reads with MiXCR. The repertoire holds 450,000 to 550,000 distinct CDR3 sequences, with about 25% as singletons. The sample was CD4+ T cells sorted from PBMCs, taken about 5 days after vaccination. The receptors originated from a man between 50 and 59 years old who received an inactivated influenza vaccine.

V and J are TRBV3-1 and TRBJ2-7; perhaps TRBD2 as D (5 bases). The CDR3 is 13 amino acids. The germline V gene encodes CDR1 LGHDT and CDR2 YNNKEL (reference sequence). The V and J ends lost 3 bases and 3 bases respectively, with 9 bases between them. The CDR3 reads CASSQADYYEQYF. In DNA, the CDR3 is TGTGCCAGCAGCCAGGCCGACTACTACGAGCAGTACTTC.

Many counts were recorded for this clonotype. V and J are TRBV12-3 or TRBV12-4 and TRBJ1-1, with D unclear. CDR3 length: 13 amino acids. The V end lost 3 bases, the J end lost 1 base, and 6 bases lay between the germline ends. The CDR3 DNA follows: TGTGCCAGCAGTTTTAACGGGAACACTGAAGCTTTCTTT. It is translated as CASSFNGNTEAFF.

The chain joins TRBV27 to TRBJ2-1; D perhaps matches TRBD1 (5 bases). The CDR3 sequence is 16 residues long. V lost 5 bases and J 0 bases, leaving 14 bases between the germline ends. The germline V gene has CDR1 MNHEY and CDR2 SMNVEV (reference sequence). The CDR3 is CASSPRDRLSYNEQFF. The CDR3 DNA reads TGTGCCAGCAGTCCCAGGGATAGGCTCTCCTACAATGAGCAGTTCTTC.

This clonotype turned up a few times. V and J are TRBV29-1 and TRBJ2-7; TRBD2 is a possible D gene (5 bases). Germline V gene sequence: CDR1 SQVTM, CDR2 ANQGSEA. Trimming removed 5 bases from V and 5 bases from J, with 16 bases in between. This CDR3 is 13 amino acids long. CDR3 sequence (DNA): TGCAGCGTTCGGACTGGTACGCGAAACGAGCAGTACTTC. This translates into CSVRTGTRNEQYF.

CDR3 region: CAISPERGSYEQYF. As DNA, the CDR3 is TGTGCCATCAGTCCCGAGCGGGGCTCCTACGAGCAGTACTTC. V is TRBV10-3 and J is TRBJ2-7; 7 nucleotides align to TRBD2. The CDR3 covers 14 residues. Trimming cost V 5 bases and J 0 bases; bases outside gene matches: 4. CDR1 and CDR2 from the germline V gene are ENHRY and SYGVKD.

This clonotype was seen a handful of times. An end of the junction differs from the germline gene, which may be a read error. The chain has TRBV20-1 and TRBJ2-3; 7 bases are shared with TRBD2. The CDR3 loop spans 12 amino acids. The germline V gene has CDR1 DFQATT and CDR2 SNEGSKA (reference sequence). CDR3 loop: CSARVGLDAQYF. DNA for the CDR3: TGCAGTGCTAGAGTCGGACTAGATGCGCAGTATTTT.

In this sample, this clonotype turned up a few times. The chain carries TRBV6-5 and TRBJ2-3; D unclear. Germline V lookup: CDR1 MNHEY, CDR2 SVGAGI. CDR3 length equals 13 residues. V lost 5 bases, J lost 2 bases, and 8 bases lay in between. CDR3 in DNA: TGTGCCAGCAGTACTGGATACACAGATACGCAGTATTTT. Protein sequence: CASSTGYTDTQYF.

This clonotype showed up just a few times. V gene TRBV20-1 combines with J gene TRBJ2-2; D call uncertain. CDR1 is DFQATT and CDR2 is SNEGSKA in the germline V gene (reference sequence). The ends were cut back, 1 base at V and 5 bases at J, with 8 bases in the middle. The CDR3 is 13 amino acids. In DNA form, the CDR3 reads TGCAGTGCTAGAGGGCTCCATACCGGGGAGCTGTTTTTT. It translates to CSARGLHTGELFF.

The J gene is TRBJ1-5, the V gene TRBV5-6; D uncertain. V lost 0 bases and J 0 bases, leaving 7 bases between the germline ends. CDR3 length: 15 amino acids. Germline V gives CDR1 SGHDT, CDR2 YYEEEE. The chain's CDR3 is CASSLGSYSNQPQHF. The CDR3 DNA reads as TGTGCCAGCAGCTTGGGATCCTATAGCAATCAGCCCCAGCATTTT.

This clonotype was counted a few times. This chain connects TRBV7-9 to TRBJ2-1, with 11 bases lining up with TRBD2. Germline trimming cut 5 bases from V and 7 bases from J; bases unmatched to any gene: 7. This CDR3 is built from 15 residues. Looked up from germline, CDR1 is SEHNR and CDR2 is FQNEAQ (reference sequence). Written as DNA, the CDR3 is TGTGCCAGCAGCCGAACTAGCGGGAGTCGAAATGAGCAGTTCTTC. This sequence encodes CASSRTSGSRNEQFF.

The chain has TRBV7-2 and TRBJ1-1, with D unclear. The ends were cut back, 0 bases at V and 4 bases at J, with 9 bases in the middle. Germline lookup yields CDR1 SGHTA and CDR2 FQGNSA. This CDR3 comprises 14 residues. CDR3 protein: CASSLAGVGTEAFF. CDR3 sequence (DNA): TGTGCCAGCAGCTTAGCCGGGGTGGGCACTGAAGCTTTCTTT.

J is TRBJ1-1 and V is TRBV20-1, with a tentative D call TRBD1 (6 bases). CDR3 length equals 14 residues. Deletions cut 0 bases from V and 3 bases from J, with 11 bases between. The germline V gene has CDR1 DFQATT and CDR2 SNEGSKA (reference sequence). The CDR3 protein is CSARDPAGDTEAFF. The CDR3, as DNA: TGCAGTGCTAGAGATCCGGCAGGGGACACTGAAGCTTTCTTT.

This clonotype was seen only a few times. V gene TRBV29-1 combines with J gene TRBJ2-5, with no clear D. The CDR3 has 12 residues. Germline V lookup: CDR1 SQVTM, CDR2 ANQGSEA. The V and J ends lost 4 bases and 1 base respectively, with 7 bases between them. In DNA form, the CDR3 reads TGCAGCGTTGGCGCAAGCCAAGAGACCCAGTACTTC. This sequence encodes CSVGASQETQYF.

The chain carries TRBV30 and TRBJ1-2; 8 bases align to TRBD1. In germline, CDR1 is GTSNPN, CDR2 SVGIG (reference sequence). This CDR3 is 11 amino acids long. The V segment lost 5 bases and the J segment 8 bases; nucleotides outside the gene matches: 4. DNA of the CDR3: TGTGCCTGGTCCAGGGGGCAAGGCTACACCTTC. Translated, it gives CAWSRGQGYTF.

This clonotype was counted a few times. The chain links TRBV29-1 to TRBJ2-3, with 13 positions matching TRBD2. Trimming took 6 bases from V and 5 from J; bases not matched to a gene: 8. Germline V gene data show CDR1 as SQVTM and CDR2 as ANQGSEA. This CDR3 is 15 amino acids long. The chain's CDR3 is CSVSTRLAGGDTQYF. In DNA form, the CDR3 reads TGCAGCGTCTCAACCCGACTAGCGGGGGGAGATACGCAGTATTTT.

This clonotype was seen a few times. The CDR3 region is CASSLGDRPSGANVLTF. In DNA, the CDR3 is TGTGCCAGCAGCTTAGGGGACAGGCCATCTGGGGCCAACGTCCTGACTTTC. The chain links TRBV7-2 to TRBJ2-6, with TRBD1 identical over 8 bases. This CDR3 comprises 17 residues. The germline V gene encodes CDR1 SGHTA and CDR2 FQGNSA. The ends lost 1 base at V and 1 base at J; junction bases unmatched: 3. The full variable domain, with the rest looked up from reference TRBV7-2 and TRBJ2-6, is GAGVSQSPSNKVTEKGKDVELRCDPISGHTALYWYRQSLGQGLEFLIYFQGNSAPDKSGLPSDRFSAERTGGSVSTLTIQRTQQEDSAVYLCASSLGDRPSGANVLTFGAGSRLTVL.

This clonotype was counted only a few times. The chain is built from TRBV7-2 and TRBJ2-3; weak D call: TRBD2 (7 bases). The CDR3 extends over 15 amino acids. Germline lookup yields CDR1 SGHTA and CDR2 FQGNSA. Between the trimmed V and J ends, which lost 1 base and 7 bases, there was a span of 15 bases. CDR3 sequence (DNA): TGTGCCAGCAGCTTAGAGGGGGGGCTCCTTAATACGCAGTATTTT. Its translation is CASSLEGGLLNTQYF.

This chain links TRBV20-1 with TRBJ2-3; D is possibly TRBD1 (6 bases). There are 11 residues in the CDR3. V lost 5 bases to trimming and J lost 9 bases, with 12 bases between them. Germline V gene data show CDR1 as DFQATT and CDR2 as SNEGSKA (reference sequence). The CDR3 sequence is CSAGQGRTQYF. In nucleotides, the CDR3 is TGCAGTGCTGGCCAGGGGAGAACGCAGTATTTT.

This clonotype was seen ten or more times. The rearrangement links TRBV20-1 to TRBJ2-5, with 9 bases aligning to TRBD1. V lost 2 bases, J lost 0 bases, and 7 bases stayed unmatched. CDR1 DFQATT and CDR2 SNEGSKA come from the germline V gene (reference sequence). There are 16 residues in the CDR3. This chain's CDR3 is CSARPNRDRDQETQYF. The CDR3 coding sequence is TGCAGTGCTAGACCTAACCGGGACAGGGACCAAGAGACCCAGTACTTC.

This clonotype has just a few counts. The CDR3 here is CSGPLLGVETQYF. The CDR3 DNA follows: TGCAGTGGACCGCTGCTAGGGGTTGAGACCCAGTACTTC. The genes are TRBV20-1 and TRBJ2-5; tentatively, D is TRBD1 (5 bases). The V gene's germline CDR1 is DFQATT and CDR2 SNEGSKA (reference sequence). This CDR3 has 13 amino acids. Trimming stripped 7 bases from V and 5 bases from J, with 17 bases between.

This clonotype was counted only a few times. This rearrangement joins TRBV20-1 to TRBJ2-5; D not resolved. The CDR3 has 14 residues. The V gene lost 1 base and the J gene lost 5 bases, with 14 bases spanning the gap. Per the germline V gene, CDR1 is DFQATT and CDR2 is SNEGSKA (reference sequence). The CDR3, as DNA: TGCAGTGCTAGAGGGGGTGGACCCACGGAGACCCAGTACTTC. It is translated as CSARGGGPTETQYF.